The sample holds a few counts of the clone carrying this TCR beta chain. These data are taken from a study of spatial heterogeneity in lung cancer. Time point here: blood at routine non-recurrence follow-up after resection. Germline V gene data show CDR1 as SNHLY and CDR2 as FYNNEI. There are 15 residues in the CDR3. With 6 bases removed from V and 1 base from J, the gap between germline ends came to 16 bases. TCRdb re-analysed the 5' RACE reads in MiXCR, keeping a single row per CDR3 protein. The data show under 150,000 distinct CDR3 sequences, with about a tenth seen just once and 20% to 30% held by the top ten.

The sequence derives from a female donor with early-stage non-small cell lung cancer. The V gene is TRBV2, the J gene TRBJ2-7; D unclear. Specimen: PBMCs, collected at follow-up. The CDR3 DNA sequence: TGTGCCAGCAGCCCGAGTGCGTTACGGTCCTACGAGCAGTACTTC. Amino acids: CASSPSALRSYEQYF.